Shown below are 11 T cell receptor beta chains from a single sample sequenced in a study of blood T cell repertoires in COVID-19 (dated by TCRdb to the early 2020s). The library came from the immunoSEQ multiplex PCR assay. In its TCRdb copy, this immuneACCESS table keeps in-frame sequences only and misses some clones. Where compared with another copy, unresolved V genes explain less than half of these, and the others have no known cause. The sample yields under 400,000 clones; around 90% were counted once. The ten biggest clones cover 6% to 7.5% of the sample. The specimen was peripheral blood. Every receptor here comes from a man aged 18 to 35 with active or convalescent COVID-19.

This chain links TRBV7-8 with TRBJ2-2; 11 bases align to TRBD2. Germline V CDR1 and CDR2: SGHVS, FQNEAQ. J gave up 3 bases and V 6 bases, and 3 bases lay outside the gene matches. This CDR3 has 15 residues. The CDR3 nucleotides are TGTGCCAGCAGGGGGACTAGCGGATACACCGGGGAGCTGTTTTTT. Translating gives CASRGTSGYTGELFF.

This rearrangement joins TRBV5-1 to TRBJ1-1; 7 bases agree with TRBD1. This CDR3 is 16 amino acids long. Germline V gene lookup returns CDR1 SGHRS and CDR2 YFSETQ. Trimming took 3 bases from V and 0 from J; bases not matched to a gene: 8. In DNA form, the CDR3 reads TGCGCCAGCAGCTCAAGGACAGGCCTTATGAACACTGAAGCTTTCTTT. Encoded protein: CASSSRTGLMNTEAFF. The variable domain in full, completed from reference TRBV5-1 and TRBJ1-1, reads KAGVTQTPRYLIKTRGQQVTLSCSPISGHRSVSWYQQTPGQGLQFLFEYFSETQRNKGNFPGRFSGRQFSNSRSEMNVSTLELGDSALYLCASSSRTGLMNTEAFFGQGTRLTVV.

CDR3 protein: CAVTGRGTNTGELFF. The CDR3 DNA is TGTGCAGTAACGGGGCGGGGGACCAACACCGGGGAGCTGTTTTTT. The chain employs TRBV3-1 (or the pseudogene TRBV3-2) and TRBJ2-2; the match to TRBD2 covers 7 bases. The CDR3 is 15 residues long. Germline V lookup: CDR1 LGHDT, CDR2 YNNKEL (reference sequence).

This clone has just one count. The chain carries TRBV5-8 and TRBJ2-1; 7 bases agree with TRBD2. The length of the CDR3 is 15 residues. CDR1 SGHTS and CDR2 YDEGEE come from the germline V gene. Trimming cost V 0 bases and J 4 bases; bases outside gene matches: 4. CDR3 nucleotides: TGTGCCAGCAGCTTGGGTGATAGCGGGTACAATGAGCAGTTCTTC. Protein product: CASSLGDSGYNEQFF. The variable domain in full, completed from reference TRBV5-8 and TRBJ2-1, reads EAGVTQSPTHLIKTRGQQATLRCSPISGHTSVYWYQQALGLGLQFLLWYDEGEERNRGNFPPRFSGRQFPNYSSELNVNALELEDSALYLCASSLGDSGYNEQFFGPGTRLTVL.

This sequence joins TRBV7-2 and TRBJ1-5; D call uncertain. Looked up from germline, CDR1 is SGHTA and CDR2 is FQGNSA. The CDR3 spans 16 residues. Trimming cost V 1 base and J 1 base, with 11 bases left between them. Written as DNA, the CDR3 is TGTGCCAGCAGCTTAGATGCAGGAGGAAGCAATCAGCCCCAGCATTTT. Encoded protein: CASSLDAGGSNQPQHF.

V usage is TRBV5-1 and J usage is TRBJ2-2; TRBD2 matches 8 bases. CDR1 is SGHRS and CDR2 is YFSETQ in the germline V gene. The CDR3 extends over 17 amino acids. J was trimmed by 0 bases and V by 0 bases; bases with no gene match: 4. The CDR3 loop reads CASSLVPAGANTGELFF. The CDR3 region has the DNA TGCGCCAGCAGCTTGGTCCCAGCGGGGGCGAACACCGGGGAGCTGTTTTTT.

The chain uses TRBV9 and TRBJ2-2; 8 bases are shared with TRBD1. The V and J ends lost 1 base and 3 bases, in that order; junction bases with no gene match: 8. The V gene's germline CDR1 is SGDLS and CDR2 YYNGEE. CDR3 length equals 17 residues. CDR3 nucleotide sequence: TGTGCCAGCAGCGTAAGGTCCAGGGGGCTGGACACCGGGGAGCTGTTTTTT. This translates into CASSVRSRGLDTGELFF.

This chain links TRBV9 with TRBJ1-3; the match to TRBD1 covers 9 bases. CDR1 is SGDLS, CDR2 YYNGEE, per germline. The CDR3 consists of 16 residues. The ends lost 4 bases at V and 4 bases at J; junction bases unmatched: 9. CDR3 protein: CASSPSGQGRGNTIYF. CDR3 in DNA: TGTGCCAGCAGCCCTTCGGGACAGGGACGGGGAAACACCATATATTTT.

This chain links TRBV11-1 with TRBJ1-4; D ambiguous. CDR3 size: 14 residues. Germline CDR1 SGHAT, CDR2 FQDESV (reference sequence). Trimming pared 4 bases from V and 0 bases from J, leaving 6 bases between. CDR3 nucleotides: TGTGCCAGCAGCTCCCAGGCAACTAATGAAAAACTGTTTTTT. This gives the protein CASSSQATNEKLFF.

This clone was counted a few times. The rearrangement uses TRBV6-5 and TRBJ1-1; D is perhaps TRBD1 (6 bases). Deletions cut 2 bases from V and 7 bases from J, with 11 bases between. The CDR3 spans 13 residues. In germline, CDR1 is MNHEY, CDR2 SVGAGI. DNA for the CDR3: TGTGCCAGCAGTTACAGGGGGTCGGGTGAAGCTTTCTTT. Protein product: CASSYRGSGEAFF.

The chain employs TRBV5-4 and TRBJ2-5; tentatively, D is TRBD2 (6 bases). The CDR3 spans 17 residues. Trimming left V 4 bases short and J 2 bases short, with 21 bases between. Germline CDR1 SGHNT, CDR2 YYREEE (reference sequence). CDR3 nucleotides: TGTGCCAGCAGCCCGGCGGGGCTTGGTTTATTTCAAGAGACCCAGTACTTC. The encoded protein is CASSPAGLGLFQETQYF. The full variable domain, its missing parts supplied by reference TRBV5-4 and TRBJ2-5, is ETGVTQSPTHLIKTRGQQVTLRCSSQSGHNTVSWYQQALGQGPQFIFQYYREEENGRGNFPPRFSGLQFPNYSSELNVNALELDDSALYLCASSPAGLGLFQETQYFGPGTRLLVL.